One and the same sample provided the 18 T cell receptor beta chains below, sequenced in a study of T-cell memory formation after mild COVID-19. A single record per CDR3 protein comes from TCRdb applying MiXCR to the 5' RACE reads. Here the sample spans some 300,000 distinct CDR3 sequences, less than 25% being singletons. Specimen: PBMCs or a T cell subset sorted from them (not recorded which). Every receptor here comes from a man aged 18 to 35 who had mild COVID-19 (a few samples of this study predate the infection). Cell type and time point are not known.

The chain combines TRBV29-1 with TRBJ1-5; 7 bases map to TRBD1. This CDR3 is 13 amino acids long. V shed 5 bases and J 4 bases; nucleotides not matched to a gene: 5. Germline V CDR1 and CDR2: SQVTM, ANQGSEA. The CDR3 DNA reads TGCAGCGTTAGAGCAGGGGGGAATCAGCCCCAGCATTTT. Protein product: CSVRAGGNQPQHF.

This clonotype was seen a few times. V and J are TRBV4-1 and TRBJ2-1, with a tentative D call TRBD1 (6 bases). CDR1 is MGHRA and CDR2 is YSYEKL in the germline V gene. The CDR3 sequence is 13 residues long. V lost 3 bases and J lost 8, with 11 bases in between. The CDR3 DNA follows: TGCGCCAGCAGCCACGCCCACAGGGATGAGCAGTTCTTC. Translating it yields CASSHAHRDEQFF.

The chain uses TRBV28 and TRBJ2-7; D assignment may be TRBD1 or TRBD2 (5 bases each). V shed 11 bases and J shed 0 bases, with 14 bases lying between them. Germline V gives CDR1 MDHEN, CDR2 SYDVKM. The length of the CDR3 is 13 residues. The CDR3: CAARDGGSYEQYV. The CDR3 bases are TGTGCCGCCCGGGACGGTGGCTCCTACGAGCAGTACGTC.

CDR3 protein: CASSQDSWLGEQFF. The CDR3 DNA sequence: TGCGCCAGCAGCCAAGATAGCTGGCTTGGGGAGCAGTTCTTC. The genes are TRBV4-3 and TRBJ2-1; the D is unclear. This CDR3 comprises 14 residues. The germline V gene encodes CDR1 LGHNA and CDR2 YSLEER. The V and J ends lost 0 bases and 10 bases respectively, with 13 bases between them.

The chain couples TRBV19 to TRBJ1-1, with D unresolved. The V gene lost 1 base and the J gene lost 5 bases, with 8 bases spanning the gap. Germline-derived CDR1 and CDR2 are LNHDA and SQIVND (reference sequence). The CDR3 is 13 amino acids. The CDR3 reads CASSIASQTEAFF. CDR3 nucleotide sequence: TGTGCCAGTAGTATAGCCTCCCAAACTGAAGCTTTCTTT.

The J gene is TRBJ2-7, the V gene TRBV6-5; D might be TRBD2 (5 bases). This CDR3 has 12 amino acids. V lost 4 bases and J 6 bases, leaving 10 bases between the germline ends. Per the germline V gene, CDR1 is MNHEY and CDR2 is SVGAGI. The CDR3 DNA sequence: TGTGCCAGCAGTTCCACCAGCGGCGAGCAGTACGTC. This encodes CASSSTSGEQYV.

This chain links TRBV7-2 with TRBJ2-5; D possibly corresponds to TRBD1 (6 bases). This CDR3 spans 14 amino acids. Trimming removed 3 bases at V and 7 bases at J, with 15 bases between. The V gene's germline CDR1 is SGHTA and CDR2 FQGNSA. CDR3 sequence reads: CASSFFLVGGTQYF. CDR3 bases: TGTGCCAGCAGCTTCTTTCTGGTAGGGGGGACCCAGTACTTC.

The DNA of the CDR3 is TGTGCCAGTAGTATAGGTGAAGGGTTGCAGCCCCAGCATTTT. The encoded protein is CASSIGEGLQPQHF. The V gene is TRBV19, the J gene TRBJ1-5; the D is unclear. The V and J ends lost 1 base and 7 bases respectively, with 11 bases between them. The CDR3 is 14 residues long. In germline, CDR1 is LNHDA, CDR2 SQIVND (reference sequence).

The V call is TRBV7-9, the J call TRBJ2-1; perhaps D is TRBD1 or TRBD2 (6 bases each). Per germline, CDR1 SEHNR and CDR2 FQNEAQ (reference sequence). Trimming removed 5 bases at V and 2 bases at J, with 19 bases between. CDR3 length equals 17 residues. The CDR3 region has the DNA TGTGCCAGCAGCCCACTTCGGACGGGGGCCACCTACAATGAGCAGTTCTTC. Amino acid sequence: CASSPLRTGATYNEQFF.

This clonotype was found a few times. V gene TRBV25-1 combines with J gene TRBJ2-7; D not certain. The ends were cut back, 2 bases at V and 2 bases at J, with 10 bases in the middle. CDR3 length: 14 residues. Germline CDR1 and CDR2: MGHDK and SYGVNS. The CDR3 DNA sequence: TGTGCCAGCAGTGAACGGGTCCCACCCTACGAGCAGTACTTC. Translation: CASSERVPPYEQYF.

The V gene is TRBV19, the J gene TRBJ1-4, with TRBD1 as a possible D gene (5 bases). CDR3 length: 15 residues. V lost 3 bases and J lost 7, with 15 bases in between. Germline V gene data show CDR1 as LNHDA and CDR2 as SQIVND (reference sequence). CDR3 in amino acids: CASSIIRGEGEKLFF. In nucleotides, the CDR3 is TGTGCCAGTAGTATCATCCGGGGGGAAGGTGAAAAACTGTTTTTT. Using reference TRBV19 and TRBJ1-4 for the parts outside the CDR3, the full variable domain is DGGITQSPKYLFRKEGQNVTLSCEQNLNHDAMYWYRQDPGQGLRLIYYSQIVNDFQKGDIAEGYSVSREKKESFPLTVTSAQKNPTAFYLCASSIIRGEGEKLFFGSGTQLSVL.

This chain joins TRBV12-3 or TRBV12-4 and TRBJ2-3; no definite D call. Trimming pared 7 bases from V and 0 bases from J, leaving 2 bases between. There are 11 residues in the CDR3. CDR3 in amino acids: CASKSTDTQYF. DNA of the CDR3: TGTGCCAGCAAAAGCACAGATACGCAGTATTTT.

This clonotype came up a few times. The chain is built from TRBV29-1 and TRBJ1-4; D gene unclear. The CDR3 covers 18 residues. Germline loops: CDR1 SQVTM, CDR2 ANQGSEA. V lost 1 base to trimming and J lost 0 bases, with 18 bases between them. In DNA, the CDR3 is TGCAGCGTTGAAGTCCCGAGAGGGAACAGAACAACTAATGAAAAACTGTTTTTT. This gives the protein CSVEVPRGNRTTNEKLFF.

The chain has TRBV6-5 and TRBJ2-5; 10 bases fit TRBD2. CDR1 is MNHEY and CDR2 is SVGAGI in the germline V gene. With V trimmed by 1 base and J by 4 bases, 3 bases remained unmatched. This CDR3 is 15 amino acids long. CDR3 sequence (DNA): TGTGCCAGCAGTTACTGGGCTAGCGGGGGAGAGACCCAGTACTTC. This gives the protein CASSYWASGGETQYF.

This clonotype was counted only a few times. The CDR3, as DNA: TGCAGTGCCAAGTTCACGGGGAGCAATCAGCCCCAGCATTTT. The encoded protein is CSAKFTGSNQPQHF. This chain uses TRBV20-1 with TRBJ1-5; D remains ambiguous. The CDR3 contains 14 residues. In germline, CDR1 is DFQATT, CDR2 SNEGSKA (reference sequence). Trimming took off 6 bases at V and 1 base at J, with 13 bases between the two ends.

This clonotype was seen a few times. The chain joins TRBV7-9 to TRBJ2-3, with a tentative D call TRBD2 (6 bases). Trimming shortened V by 5 bases and J by 1 base, and 13 bases separated the two germline ends. The length of the CDR3 is 15 residues. Germline CDR1 reads SEHNR; CDR2 reads FQNEAQ (reference sequence). CDR3 coding DNA: TGTGCCAGCAGCCCCCCGGGGGTCCGCACAGATACGCAGTATTTT. It is translated as CASSPPGVRTDTQYF.

The chain combines TRBV30 with TRBJ1-4; weak D call: TRBD1 (5 bases). Between the trimmed V and J ends, which lost 0 bases and 8 bases, there was a span of 13 bases. This CDR3 has 14 residues. Germline V gene lookup returns CDR1 GTSNPN and CDR2 SVGIG (reference sequence). The CDR3 sequence is CAWSVQAGGEKLFF. The CDR3 DNA reads TGTGCCTGGAGTGTACAGGCAGGAGGGGAAAAACTGTTTTTT.

The V call is TRBV20-1, the J call TRBJ1-1; TRBD1 might be the D (5 bases). Trimming removed 6 bases at V and 9 bases at J, with 20 bases between. The CDR3 is 13 residues long. Germline V gives CDR1 DFQATT, CDR2 SNEGSKA (reference sequence). The CDR3: CSAPKPEGTKAFF. The CDR3 DNA sequence: TGCAGTGCACCAAAACCGGAAGGGACTAAAGCTTTCTTT.